The sequence of this TCR beta chain was determined in a study of T-cell reconstitution after alpha-beta-depleted transplantation in children. The CDR3 covers 13 residues. The germline V and J ends were trimmed by 4 bases and 2 bases, with 8 bases remaining between them. Germline CDR1 is MNHEY and CDR2 is SVGAGI. Preparation of the TCRbeta library involved a method that used unique molecular identifiers. Each CDR3 protein is one row after TCRdb ran MiXCR on the PCR reads. This table has 350,000 to 500,000 distinct CDR3 sequences, around two fifths appearing once. This clonotype was seen more than once but under ten times. Its matching antigen is unknown. Study findings and constraints: Approximately two months post-transplant, alpha-beta T cells reportedly originated from several hundred expanded graft clones. T cells produced anew were the main source of T-cell counts and diversity one year after transplant. Some patients owed their high day-60 TCRbeta diversity to surviving recipient T cells and thymic progenitors.

The specimen was PBMCs, collected before TCRalphabeta/CD19-depleted stem cell transplant. This clonotype was obtained from a girl aged 2-9 years with aplastic anemia, due to receive a stem cell transplant. The chain uses TRBV6-5 and TRBJ1-2; D may be TRBD1 (5 bases). CDR3 DNA: TGTGCCAGCAGTTGGGGACGGAACTATGGCTACACCTTC. Translating gives CASSWGRNYGYTF.